Below, one T cell receptor beta chain is given with its context. The data stem from a study of blood T cell repertoires in COVID-19. On the study more broadly: The cDNA or gDNA used as material had been derived from T cells, B-cell-depleted T cells, or PBMCs.

The ends lost 0 bases at V and 3 bases at J; junction bases unmatched: 4. Germline V gene lookup returns CDR1 SQVTM and CDR2 ANQGSEA. CDR3 length: 14 residues. Clones were read by immunoSEQ multiplex PCR, and TCRdb kept only the in-frame ones, dropping some. The table includes roughly 230,000 clones, 80% to 90% detected once. A COVID-19 case had been met by exposed participants during the 2 weeks before study entry. The chain uses TRBV29-1 and TRBJ1-2; 7 bases are a match to TRBD1. This clonotype was sampled from a woman aged 45-65 years who had been exposed to COVID-19. Sequencing was performed on PBMCs or T cells enriched from blood (not recorded which). DNA of the CDR3: TGCAGCGTTGAAGATGGAGGGGGCTACTATGGCTACACCTTC. Its protein product is CSVEDGGGYYGYTF.